This is a list of T cell receptor beta chains from one sample in a study of a mutant IDH1 vaccine in newly diagnosed glioma. TCRdb's copy holds only in-frame clones and misses some; the assay was immunoSEQ multiplex PCR. The sample has tens of thousands of clones, about nine tenths seen once. The sequencing used PBMCs, collected from a glioma patient treated with radiotherapy, temozolomide or both. These receptors all stem from a man aged 35 to 55 with glioma. The CDR3 runs from the conserved cysteine through the conserved F or W. The size entry is marked missing in some rows and otherwise reads once, few, many or a size class.

v_call: TRBV2
clone_size: once
cdr3_aa: CASSEWAQGSQPQHF

v_call: TRBV29-1
clone_size: NA
cdr3_aa: CSVADRGDNEQFF

v_call: TRBV18
clone_size: NA
cdr3_aa: CASSPGEGVAETQYF

v_call: TRBV27
clone_size: few
cdr3_aa: CASSSSPGYSNEQYF

v_call: TRBV18
clone_size: NA
cdr3_aa: CASSKTGTGVFAEAFF

v_call: TRBV27
clone_size: NA
cdr3_aa: CASRTQGVSYNEQFF

v_call: TRBV10-3
clone_size: NA
cdr3_aa: CATRDGSYEQYF

v_call: TRBV19
clone_size: once
cdr3_aa: CASSPGQGLYGYTF

v_call: TRBV12-5
clone_size: NA
cdr3_aa: CASGLATFQGAPNTQYF

v_call: TRBV28
clone_size: NA
cdr3_aa: CASTEGTGNTIYF

v_call: TRBV27
clone_size: once
cdr3_aa: CASSYGRGSYEQYF

v_call: TRBV7-9
clone_size: NA
cdr3_aa: CASSLGPGGVGTDTQYF

v_call: TRBV5-6
clone_size: NA
cdr3_aa: CASSLRQGATNEKLFF

v_call: TRBV15
clone_size: NA
cdr3_aa: CATSTRGNYGYTF

v_call: TRBV11-3
clone_size: NA
cdr3_aa: CASSSRGGGVGTEAFF

v_call: TRBV9
clone_size: NA
cdr3_aa: CASSADPIAPYEQYF

v_call: TRBV19
clone_size: NA
cdr3_aa: CASSSLAGVYEQYF

v_call: TRBV5-1
clone_size: NA
cdr3_aa: CASSPSRTGRDGSYEQYF

v_call: TRBV7-8
clone_size: NA
cdr3_aa: CASSLADRAAEKLFF

v_call: TRBV6-1
clone_size: NA
cdr3_aa: CASRAFTADTQYF

v_call: TRBV11-2
clone_size: NA
cdr3_aa: CASSPGGVTYEQYF

v_call: TRBV7-8
clone_size: NA
cdr3_aa: CASSHSYTTSSYNEQFF

v_call: TRBV2
clone_size: NA
cdr3_aa: CASSVLAEDTGELFF

v_call: TRBV9
clone_size: NA
cdr3_aa: CASSVVGRARDEQFF

v_call: TRBV6-5
clone_size: NA
cdr3_aa: CASRGGLGGYGYTF

v_call: TRBV4-3
clone_size: NA
cdr3_aa: CAPGRTGEAFF

v_call: TRBV7-6
clone_size: once
cdr3_aa: CASSLAGGGARFGANVLTF

v_call: TRBV7-3
clone_size: few
cdr3_aa: CASSRSLPGLASYNEQFF

v_call: TRBV15
clone_size: NA
cdr3_aa: CATGGREGAKNIQYF

v_call: TRBV11-3
clone_size: NA
cdr3_aa: CASSTLAGAEQYF

v_call: TRBV5-1
clone_size: NA
cdr3_aa: CASSLEQWQSPLHF

v_call: TRBV4-2
clone_size: NA
cdr3_aa: CASSQERDWGQGNEQFF

v_call: TRBV6-6
clone_size: NA
cdr3_aa: CASNPVGSYQETQYF

v_call: TRBV5-6
clone_size: few
cdr3_aa: CASSPRPGQGNIQYF

v_call: TRBV7-6
clone_size: NA
cdr3_aa: CASSFRLAGGPTQETQYF

v_call: TRBV9
clone_size: NA
cdr3_aa: CASSVETGKGYEQYF

v_call: TRBV6-5
clone_size: NA
cdr3_aa: CASSGARVNYGYTF

v_call: TRBV4-1
clone_size: NA
cdr3_aa: CASSQADSYEQYF

v_call: TRBV6-5
clone_size: NA
cdr3_aa: CASSTTGLTEAFF

v_call: TRBV9
clone_size: NA
cdr3_aa: CASSKDRNYGYTF

v_call: TRBV7-2
clone_size: NA
cdr3_aa: CASSLAREILDTQYF